These T cell receptor beta chains were read from a single sample in a study of blood T cell repertoires in COVID-19. The data were produced by immunoSEQ multiplex PCR, yet TCRdb's version contains in-frame clones alone and is incomplete. Of about 190,000 clones listed, 86% are singletons. The specimen was PBMCs or T cells enriched from blood (not recorded which). The source of these receptors is a middle-aged woman in a cohort exposed to, infected with or recovered from COVID-19 (not recorded which). The CDR3 runs from the conserved cysteine through the conserved F or W. A D gene is named only where the DNA matches it firmly. Clone size, where shown, is once, few, many, or a class for clones that have expanded.

clone size,V gene,J gene,D gene,CDR3 protein,CDR3 DNA
NA,TRBV29-1,TRBJ1-2,TRBD1,CSAEVTGTGVYGYTF,TGCAGCGCCGAAGTAACAGGGACAGGGGTTTATGGCTACACCTTC
NA,TRBV11-2,TRBJ2-7,NA,CASSRSRAEQYF,TGTGCCAGCTCCAGGTCGCGGGCCGAGCAGTACTTC
once,TRBV27,TRBJ1-2,NA,CASSSSVNYGYTF,TGTGCCAGCAGTTCGTCCGTAAACTATGGCTACACCTTC
NA,TRBV7-9,TRBJ1-4,NA,CASSLEYRTNEKLFF,TGTGCCAGCAGCTTAGAGTACAGGACTAATGAAAAACTGTTTTTT
NA,TRBV5-1,TRBJ2-1,NA,CASSLVPGANEQFF,TGCGCCAGCAGCTTGGTTCCAGGGGCCAATGAGCAGTTCTTC
NA,TRBV19,TRBJ2-7,TRBD1,CASSINGQGASEQYF,TGTGCCAGTAGTATCAATGGACAGGGGGCTTCCGAGCAGTACTTC
NA,TRBV18,TRBJ2-1,TRBD2,CASSPLREGFNEQFF,TGTGCCAGCTCTCCCCTCCGGGAGGGTTTCAATGAGCAGTTCTTC
NA,TRBV18,TRBJ2-3,TRBD2,CASSPGLATDTQYF,TGTGCCAGCTCACCGGGACTAGCCACAGATACGCAGTATTTT
NA,TRBV9,TRBJ1-4,NA,CASSVALSGNEKLFF,TGTGCCAGCAGCGTAGCCCTCTCGGGGAATGAAAAACTGTTTTTT
NA,TRBV2,TRBJ1-5,TRBD1,CASSALNQGAHSNQPQHF,TGTGCCAGCAGTGCACTCAACCAGGGGGCCCATAGCAATCAGCCCCAGCATTTT
NA,TRBV5-1,TRBJ1-3,NA,CASSFGGYGGNTIYF,TGCGCCAGCAGCTTCGGAGGGTATGGTGGAAACACCATATATTTT
NA,TRBV5-5,TRBJ1-5,NA,CASSLLGDNQPQHF,TGTGCCAGCAGCTTGCTGGGAGACAATCAGCCCCAGCATTTT
NA,TRBV3-1/TRBV3-2,TRBJ2-5,TRBD2,CASSLASGFLYF,TGTGCCAGCAGCTTGGCTAGCGGGTTTCTGTACTTC
NA,TRBV2,TRBJ2-7,NA,CASSEGTAINYEQYF,TGTGCCAGCAGTGAAGGGACAGCAATTAACTACGAGCAGTACTTC
NA,TRBV5-1,TRBJ2-7,NA,CASSLEQDREQYF,TGCGCCAGCAGCTTGGAACAAGATCGCGAGCAGTACTTC
NA,TRBV4-1,TRBJ2-7,TRBD2,CASSHDGGGTYEQYF,TGCGCCAGCAGCCATGACGGCGGGGGAACCTACGAGCAGTACTTC
few,TRBV28,TRBJ1-2,TRBD1,CASSRGQGGGYTF,TGTGCCAGCAGCCGCGGACAGGGGGGTGGCTACACCTTC
few,TRBV18,TRBJ2-7,NA,CASSETTDSYEQYF,TGTGCCAGCTCCGAAACGACAGACTCCTACGAGCAGTACTTC
once,TRBV5-1,TRBJ2-5,TRBD2,CASSLLAYQETQYF,TGCGCCAGCAGCTTACTAGCGTACCAAGAGACCCAGTACTTC
NA,TRBV6-1,TRBJ2-7,TRBD1,CASSEEWTGGYEQYF,TGTGCCAGCAGTGAAGAGTGGACAGGGGGCTACGAGCAGTACTTC
NA,TRBV9,TRBJ1-2,TRBD1,CASSSRDRGPYGYTF,TGTGCCAGCAGCTCCCGGGACAGGGGCCCCTATGGCTACACCTTC
NA,TRBV7-9,TRBJ1-1,NA,CASSLLRTNTEAFF,TGTGCCAGCAGCTTACTCAGGACTAACACTGAAGCTTTCTTT
NA,TRBV5-1,TRBJ2-7,TRBD1,CASRRDRGYEQYF,TGCGCCAGCAGAAGGGACAGGGGATACGAGCAGTACTTC
many,TRBV4-1,TRBJ2-7,NA,CASSQINIFARDEQYF,TGCGCCAGCAGCCAAATTAATATCTTCGCCAGGGACGAGCAGTACTTC
NA,TRBV28,TRBJ2-7,TRBD1,CASSYPGQKVF,TGTGCCAGCAGTTATCCGGGACAGAAAGTCTTC
few,TRBV10-3,TRBJ1-6,TRBD1,CAISGTGADSPLHF,TGTGCCATCAGCGGGACAGGGGCCGATTCACCCCTCCACTTT
NA,TRBV5-1,TRBJ1-6,TRBD1,CASSLQDRGSPLHF,TGCGCCAGCAGCTTACAGGACAGGGGATCACCCCTCCACTTT
NA,TRBV19,TRBJ2-1,TRBD1,CASSIEDRGYNEQFF,TGTGCCAGTAGTATAGAGGACAGGGGCTACAATGAGCAGTTCTTC
NA,TRBV11-2,TRBJ2-7,NA,CASSLTSVYEQYF,TGTGCCAGCAGCTTAACCAGCGTCTACGAGCAGTACTTC
once,TRBV3-1/TRBV3-2,TRBJ1-2,NA,CASSQAPGGAYGYTF,TGTGCCAGCAGCCAAGCTCCTGGCGGGGCCTATGGCTACACCTTC
NA,TRBV4-3,TRBJ2-7,NA,CASSQQVGTYEQYF,TGCGCCAGCAGCCAACAGGTGGGCACCTACGAGCAGTACTTC
few,TRBV7-9,TRBJ1-2,NA,CASSLYSYGYTF,TGTGCCAGCAGCTTATACAGCTATGGCTACACCTTC
NA,TRBV18,TRBJ1-1,TRBD1,CASSGQGANTEAFF,TGTGCCAGCTCAGGACAGGGGGCGAACACTGAAGCTTTCTTT
NA,TRBV4-3,TRBJ2-3,NA,CASSQEEVSRGTDTQYF,TGCGCCAGCAGCCAAGAGGAGGTTTCTAGGGGCACAGATACGCAGTATTTT
NA,TRBV28,TRBJ2-2,TRBD1,CASLDRGRLYGELFF,TGTGCCAGTTTAGACAGGGGGCGTTTGTACGGGGAGCTGTTTTTT
NA,TRBV5-4,TRBJ2-7,TRBD1,CASSSDRGWYEQYF,TGTGCCAGCAGCTCGGACAGGGGGTGGTACGAGCAGTACTTC
NA,TRBV7-8,TRBJ1-1,NA,CASSEHPQRDTEAFF,TGTGCCAGCAGCGAACACCCTCAGCGGGACACTGAAGCTTTCTTT
NA,TRBV6-2/TRBV6-3,TRBJ1-1,NA,CASSYPSLEAFF,TGTGCCAGCAGTTACCCGTCCCTTGAAGCTTTCTTT
NA,TRBV12-3/TRBV12-4,TRBJ1-4,NA,CASRQGNEKLFF,TGTGCCAGCAGACAGGGTAATGAAAAACTGTTTTTT